This T cell receptor (beta chain) came from a study of vaccination effects on CD4 cells after COVID-19. Study summary: The authors sampled a few convalescent patients early and late after vaccination.

The CDR3 length is 16 residues. V shed 4 bases and J 0 bases; nucleotides not matched to a gene: 2. CDR1 and CDR2 (germline): SGHNT, YYREEE (reference sequence). Peptide-pool stimulation followed by sequencing identified expanded antigen-specific CD4+ clonotypes in the ViraFEST assay. Following culture for about 11 days, CD4+ T cells were isolated. This individual contracted SARS-CoV-2 between March and December 2020, as verified by PCR. Each participant received a vaccine that was either BNT162b2 or mRNA-1273, given as two doses. Cultures got half-medium changes with IL-2 on days 3 and 7. As for this clone: What it binds is unknown. In the same sample, other DNA sequences code for this CDR3.

Using immunoSEQ multiplex PCR, the repertoire was profiled, and TCRdb retains in-frame clones only, with some absent. The sample carries about 17,000 clones, less than 85% recorded once. The clonotype comes from a human donor who had a prior SARS-CoV-2 infection. The rearrangement uses TRBV5-4 and TRBJ2-3, with 13 bases identical to TRBD2. The sample was CD4+ T cells from PBMCs cultured with SARS-CoV-2 spike peptides, taken after COVID-19 vaccination. For the CDR3, the DNA is TGTGCCAGCAGCCTGGGACTAGCGGGGAGCACAGATACGCAGTATTTT. Protein sequence: CASSLGLAGSTDTQYF.